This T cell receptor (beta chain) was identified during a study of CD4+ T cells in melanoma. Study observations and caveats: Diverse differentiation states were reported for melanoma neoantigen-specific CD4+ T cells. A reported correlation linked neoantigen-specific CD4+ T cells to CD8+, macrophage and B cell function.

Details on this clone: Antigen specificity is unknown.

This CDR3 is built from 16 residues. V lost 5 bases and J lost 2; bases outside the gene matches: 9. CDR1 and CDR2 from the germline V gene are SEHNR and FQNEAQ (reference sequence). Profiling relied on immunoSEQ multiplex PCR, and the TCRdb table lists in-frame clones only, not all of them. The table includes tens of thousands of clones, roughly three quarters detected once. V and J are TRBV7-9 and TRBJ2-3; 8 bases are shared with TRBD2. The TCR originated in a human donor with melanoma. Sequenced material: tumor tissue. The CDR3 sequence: CASSPPAGGSTDTQYF. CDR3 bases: TGTGCCAGCAGCCCCCCTGCGGGGGGCTCCACAGATACGCAGTATTTT. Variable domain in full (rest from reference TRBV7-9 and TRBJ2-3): DTGVSQNPRHKITKRGQNVTFRCDPISEHNRLYWYRQTLGQGPEFLTYFQNEAQLEKSRLLSDRFSAERPKGSFSTLEIQRTEQGDSAMYLCASSPPAGGSTDTQYFGPGTRLTVL.